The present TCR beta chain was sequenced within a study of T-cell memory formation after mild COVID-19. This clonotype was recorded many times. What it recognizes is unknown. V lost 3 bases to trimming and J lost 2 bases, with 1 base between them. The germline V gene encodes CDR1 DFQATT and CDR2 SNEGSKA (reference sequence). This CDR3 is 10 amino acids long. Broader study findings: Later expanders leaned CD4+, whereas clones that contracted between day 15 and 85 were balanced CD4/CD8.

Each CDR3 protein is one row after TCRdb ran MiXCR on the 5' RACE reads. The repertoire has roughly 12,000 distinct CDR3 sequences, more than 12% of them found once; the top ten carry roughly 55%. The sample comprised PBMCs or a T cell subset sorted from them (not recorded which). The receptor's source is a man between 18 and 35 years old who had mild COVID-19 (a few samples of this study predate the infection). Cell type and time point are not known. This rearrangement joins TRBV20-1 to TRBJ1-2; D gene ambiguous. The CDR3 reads CSASNYGYTF. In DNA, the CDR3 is TGCAGTGCTAGCAACTATGGCTACACCTTC.